This T cell receptor beta chain was found in a study of T cell responses to AZD1222 COVID-19 vaccine. Method: immunoSEQ multiplex PCR; TCRdb's copy keeps in-frame clones and lacks some. Of under 110,000 clones in the sample, more than 85% were seen once. Findings and limits, study-wide: Spike-specific TCR breadth and depth went up after people got two AZD1222 doses.

As to this clone: The antigen is unknown.

The CDR3 spans 12 residues. This specimen consisted of peripheral blood, obtained on day 0 of AZD1222 vaccination. The chain combines TRBV12-2 with TRBJ1-5. TRBV12-2 is assigned pseudogene status. The receptor was derived from an adult in good health. CDR3 in DNA: TGTGCAAGTCGCTTAACTAATCAGCCCCAGCATTTT. Protein product: CASRLTNQPQHF.